This T cell receptor (beta chain) was sequenced for a study of T cell responses to AZD1222 COVID-19 vaccine. CDR3 length: 13 amino acids. Germline CDR1 reads MNHEY; CDR2 reads SVGAGI. Trimming stripped 7 bases from V and 1 base from J, with 10 bases between. Clones were sequenced by immunoSEQ multiplex PCR, and TCRdb holds only the in-frame ones, with some missing. The table lists about 93,000 clones, 86% of them singletons. This receptor was identified in an adult in good health. The chain couples TRBV6-5 to TRBJ1-1; D is unresolved. Source: peripheral blood, taken on day 0 of AZD1222 vaccination. CDR3 sequence: CASISGQNTEAFF. Written as DNA, the CDR3 is TGTGCCAGCATTTCGGGCCAGAACACTGAAGCTTTCTTT.